The 2 T cell receptor beta chains below all came from one sample that was sequenced in a study of blood T cell repertoires in COVID-19. TCRdb's table, derived via immunoSEQ multiplex PCR, lists solely in-frame clones and lacks some. The repertoire holds some 200,000 clones, with approximately 89% as singletons. The source material was PBMCs or T cells enriched from blood (not recorded which). Receptors were obtained from a woman aged 18-30 years who had recovered from COVID-19.

This chain links TRBV3-1 (or the pseudogene TRBV3-2) with TRBJ2-5, with 7 nucleotides matching TRBD2. The CDR3 loop spans 16 amino acids. Germline-derived CDR1 and CDR2 are LGHDT and YNNKEL (reference sequence). With 0 bases clipped from V and 5 bases from J, the junction kept 9 bases outside the gene matches. DNA of the CDR3: TGTGCCAGCAGCCAAGAAGGGACTAACCTCAGGGAGACCCAGTACTTC. Its translation: CASSQEGTNLRETQYF.

A few counts support this clone. The V gene is TRBV19, the J gene TRBJ2-1; 8 positions agree with TRBD1. Germline-derived CDR1 and CDR2 are LNHDA and SQIVND (reference sequence). This CDR3 is built from 13 residues. V lost 5 bases and J lost 9; bases outside the gene matches: 6. CDR3 sequence: CASSAGGPGEQFF. In DNA form, the CDR3 reads TGTGCCAGTAGTGCAGGGGGCCCGGGTGAGCAGTTCTTC.